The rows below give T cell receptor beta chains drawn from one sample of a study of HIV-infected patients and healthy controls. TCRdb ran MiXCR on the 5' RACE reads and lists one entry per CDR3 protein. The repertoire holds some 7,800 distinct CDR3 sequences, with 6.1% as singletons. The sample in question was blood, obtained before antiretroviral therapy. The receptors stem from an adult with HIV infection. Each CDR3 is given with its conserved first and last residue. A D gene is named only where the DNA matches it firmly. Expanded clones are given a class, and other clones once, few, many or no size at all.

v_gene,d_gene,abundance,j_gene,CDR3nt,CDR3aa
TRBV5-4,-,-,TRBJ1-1,TGTGCCAGCAGCCTCGAGATCGGGGCTGAAGCTTTCTTT,CASSLEIGAEAFF
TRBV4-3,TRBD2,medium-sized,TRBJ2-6,TGCGCCAGCAGCCAATGGCTAGCGGGGAGCTCTGGGGCCAACGTCCTGACTTTC,CASSQWLAGSSGANVLTF
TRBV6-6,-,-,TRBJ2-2,TGTGCCAGCAGTTACGCCGCAGGGGAGGCCGGGGAGCTGTTTTTT,CASSYAAGEAGELFF
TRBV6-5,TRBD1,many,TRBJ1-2,TGTGCCAGCAGTTCGCCGGGACAGGACGCCTATGGCTACACCTTC,CASSSPGQDAYGYTF
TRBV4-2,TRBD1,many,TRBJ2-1,TGTGCCAGCAGCCAGGGTGACAGGGGGACGCTATCCTACAATGAGCAGTTCTTC,CASSQGDRGTLSYNEQFF
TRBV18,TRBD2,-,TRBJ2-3,TGTGCCAGCTCACCACTCGGGGCTAGCGGGACTACCACAGATACGCAGTATTTT,CASSPLGASGTTTDTQYF
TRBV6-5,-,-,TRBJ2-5,TGTGCCAGCAGTTGGACGGGGCGAGAGACCCAGTACTTC,CASSWTGRETQYF
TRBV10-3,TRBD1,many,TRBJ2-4,TGTGCCATCAGTGAGTCGGAGACAGGGGCCAAAAACATTCAGTACTTC,CAISESETGAKNIQYF
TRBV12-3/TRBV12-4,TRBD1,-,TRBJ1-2,TGTGCCAGCAGTAGACAGGGGTATGGCTACACCTTC,CASSRQGYGYTF
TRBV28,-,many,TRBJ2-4,TGTGCCAGCAGCTGGCCCAGGGGCAAAAACATTCAGTACTTC,CASSWPRGKNIQYF
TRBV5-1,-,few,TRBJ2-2,TGCGCCTGTTCGACGGAGACCGGGGAGCTGTTTTTT,CACSTETGELFF
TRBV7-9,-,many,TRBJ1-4,TGTGCCAGCAGCTCCGGAGACGAAAAACTGTTTTTT,CASSSGDEKLFF
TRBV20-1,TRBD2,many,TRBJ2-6,TGCAGTGCTACCATAGCGGGGGCCCTCTCTGGGGCCAACGTCCTGACTTTC,CSATIAGALSGANVLTF
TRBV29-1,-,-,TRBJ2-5,TGCAGCGTTGAACCCCGCGGAATCCAAGAGACCCAGTACTTC,CSVEPRGIQETQYF
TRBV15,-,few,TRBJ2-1,TGTGCCACCAGAGAGGGTAAGAAGTACAATGAGCAGTTCTTC,CATREGKKYNEQFF
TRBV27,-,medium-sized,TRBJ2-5,TGTGCCAGCAGTTTATCTGGACGAATCCAAGAGACCCAGTACTTC,CASSLSGRIQETQYF
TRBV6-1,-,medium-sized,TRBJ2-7,TGTGCCAGCTCGGAGACGCCCCCCTACGAGCAGTACTTC,CASSETPPYEQYF
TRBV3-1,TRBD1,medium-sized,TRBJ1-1,TGTGCCAGCAGCCGCCGACAGGGGTCTGAAGCTTTCTTT,CASSRRQGSEAFF
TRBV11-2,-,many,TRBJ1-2,TGTGCCAGCAGCTTATGGGGAGGGAGTGAGGACTATGGCTACACCTTC,CASSLWGGSEDYGYTF
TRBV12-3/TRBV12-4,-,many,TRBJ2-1,TGTGCCAGCGGCGGATACAATGAGCAGTTCTTC,CASGGYNEQFF
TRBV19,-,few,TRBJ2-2,TGTGCCAGTCGAATCAACACCGGGGAGCTGTTTTTT,CASRINTGELFF